This entry concerns a single TCR beta chain. Its antigen remains unidentified. The data were taken from a study of vaccination effects on CD4 cells after COVID-19. Study-wide results and limits: Substantial clonal contraction characterized both infection- and vaccine-induced clones late after vaccination.

Repertoires were generated with immunoSEQ multiplex PCR, while TCRdb's copy carries only in-frame clones and drops some. Seen here are some 70,000 clones, 80% observed once, and the top ten hold 12%. The CDR3 is made up of 14 amino acids. CDR1 MNHNS and CDR2 SASEGT come from the germline V gene. Trimming cost V 3 bases and J 8 bases; bases outside gene matches: 4. Before any sequencing was done, the ViraFEST assay used viral peptide pools to expand antigen-specific CD4+ T cells. With roughly nine days of culture completed, CD4+ T cells were isolated. Each vaccine recipient was nucleocapsid antibody negative and had no prior SARS-CoV-2 infection. About 2 million PBMC were placed in each well, which was supplemented with approximately 9.7 IU/ml IL-2 and around 10 ug/ml peptides.

The chain is built from TRBV6-1 and TRBJ1-4; 9 nucleotides align to TRBD1. This material consisted of CD4+ T cells from PBMCs cultured with SARS-CoV-2 spike peptides, taken before COVID-19 vaccination. The sequence was obtained from a human donor who received a COVID-19 vaccine. CDR3 sequence reads: CASSDTGGEEKLFF. DNA of the CDR3: TGTGCCAGCAGTGACACAGGGGGCGAGGAAAAACTGTTTTTT.